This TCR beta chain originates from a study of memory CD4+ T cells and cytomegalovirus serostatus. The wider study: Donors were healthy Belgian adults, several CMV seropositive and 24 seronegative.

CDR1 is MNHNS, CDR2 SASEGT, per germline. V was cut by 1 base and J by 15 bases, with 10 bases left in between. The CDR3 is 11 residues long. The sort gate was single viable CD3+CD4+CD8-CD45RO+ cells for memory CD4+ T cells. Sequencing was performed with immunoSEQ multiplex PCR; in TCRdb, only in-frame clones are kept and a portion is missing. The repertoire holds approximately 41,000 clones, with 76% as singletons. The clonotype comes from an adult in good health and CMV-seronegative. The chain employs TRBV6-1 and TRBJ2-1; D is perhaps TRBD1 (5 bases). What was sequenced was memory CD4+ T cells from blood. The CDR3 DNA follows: TGTGCCAGCAGTGAAGTGGCAGGGCGGTTCTTC. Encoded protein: CASSEVAGRFF.